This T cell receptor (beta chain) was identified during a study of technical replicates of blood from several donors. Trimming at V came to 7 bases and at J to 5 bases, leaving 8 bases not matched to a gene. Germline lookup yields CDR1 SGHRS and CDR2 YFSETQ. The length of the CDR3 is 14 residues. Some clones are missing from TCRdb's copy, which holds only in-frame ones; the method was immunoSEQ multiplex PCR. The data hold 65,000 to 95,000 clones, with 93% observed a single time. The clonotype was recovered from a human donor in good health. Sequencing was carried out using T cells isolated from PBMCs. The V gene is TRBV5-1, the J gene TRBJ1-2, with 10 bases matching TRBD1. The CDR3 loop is CASSLTGQGYGYTF. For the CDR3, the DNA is TGCGCCAGCTCACTAACGGGACAGGGGTATGGCTACACCTTC.